This TCR beta chain was captured in a study of sequential checkpoint blockade in melanoma. The CDR3 covers 13 residues. The V gene's germline CDR1 is SGHKS and CDR2 YYEKEE (reference sequence). Trimming took 5 bases from V and 2 from J, leaving 10 bases between them. Measured with immunoSEQ multiplex PCR; TCRdb has only the in-frame clones, and not every one. The sample lists tens of thousands of clones, around 70% occurring once. Treatment in this sample: randomized to nivolumab then ipilimumab (arm A) or the reverse (arm B). This clone appeared once. Sample: CD8+ T cells sorted from blood (inferred from file names), taken from a patient given nivolumab and ipilimumab in sequence. V usage is TRBV5-5 and J usage is TRBJ1-2; D uncertain. The clonotype originates from a human donor with melanoma. The CDR3 reads CASSRDVNYGYTF. CDR3 nucleotide sequence: TGTGCCAGCAGTCGGGATGTGAACTATGGCTACACCTTC.